Below, 8 T cell receptor beta chains from the same sample are listed, as sequenced in a study of T cell repertoires in ileal Crohn's disease. TCRdb's table, derived via immunoSEQ multiplex PCR, lists solely in-frame clones and lacks some. The table has 9,600 or so clones, over 60% seen once. Specimen: ileal tissue. The receptors here all came from an adult with Crohn's disease.

The gene calls are TRBV9 and TRBJ2-7, with TRBD1 matching 9 bases. With V trimmed by 4 bases and J by 7 bases, 9 bases remained unmatched. CDR3 length: 14 amino acids. CDR1 SGDLS and CDR2 YYNGEE come from the germline V gene. The CDR3 DNA sequence: TGTGCCAGCAGCCCCGGGACAGGGTATTTGGAGCAGTACTTC. Amino acid sequence: CASSPGTGYLEQYF.

In DNA form, the CDR3 reads TGTGCCAGCAGCTTAGCGGGCCAGGGGCTTCAGCCCCAGCATTTT. The encoded protein is CASSLAGQGLQPQHF. The chain is built from TRBV7-2 and TRBJ1-5; tentatively, D is TRBD1 (6 bases). Trimming removed 0 bases from V and 6 bases from J, with 12 bases in between. Germline CDR1 and CDR2: SGHTA and FQGNSA. The CDR3 sequence is 15 residues long.

The chain joins TRBV9 to TRBJ2-5; 10 nucleotides match TRBD1. Germline V CDR1 and CDR2: SGDLS, YYNGEE. The CDR3 length is 16 residues. The ends lost 4 bases at V and 2 bases at J; junction bases unmatched: 8. DNA for the CDR3: TGTGCCAGCAGCAAGGTAGGGACAGGGGCTCAAGAGACCCAGTACTTC. Encoded protein: CASSKVGTGAQETQYF.

This clone has just one count. The rearrangement links TRBV4-2 to TRBJ1-2; 7 positions match TRBD1. Germline CDR1 is LGHNA and CDR2 is YNFKEQ. The CDR3 sequence is 13 residues long. V gave up 6 bases and J gave up 6 bases; unmatched junction bases: 7. The CDR3 loop is CASRPGTEDGYTF. The CDR3 nucleotides read TGTGCCAGCAGACCCGGGACAGAGGATGGCTACACCTTC.

The chain is built from TRBV5-4 and TRBJ2-7; 10 nucleotides line up with TRBD2. V lost 3 bases, J lost 3 bases, and 6 bases stayed unmatched. The CDR3 consists of 15 residues. CDR1 is SGHNT, CDR2 YYREEE, per germline (reference sequence). The CDR3, as DNA: TGTGCCAGCAGCTCCGGGACTAGCGACATCTACGAGCAGTACTTC. This sequence encodes CASSSGTSDIYEQYF.

This chain connects TRBV5-1 to TRBJ2-5; the D gene is possibly TRBD1 (6 bases). Trimming stripped 4 bases from V and 1 base from J, with 11 bases between. This CDR3 is 14 amino acids long. Germline CDR1 reads SGHRS; CDR2 reads YFSETQ. In DNA, the CDR3 is TGCGCCAGCAGCACCACAGGGTCCCAAGAGACCCAGTACTTC. Translated, it gives CASSTTGSQETQYF.

The V and J genes are TRBV19 and TRBJ1-1; a possible D gene is TRBD1 (5 bases). V lost 2 bases to trimming and J lost 4 bases, with 11 bases between them. The CDR3 spans 14 residues. CDR1 is LNHDA, CDR2 SQIVND, per germline (reference sequence). In nucleotides, the CDR3 is TGTGCCAGTAGTATACTGGGGCTGGTCACTGAAGCTTTCTTT. It is translated as CASSILGLVTEAFF.

This clone was detected only a few times. This chain connects TRBV7-2 to TRBJ1-3, with D possibly matching TRBD1 (5 bases). The CDR3 sequence is 16 residues long. V lost 1 base and J lost 3, with 13 bases in between. The germline V gene encodes CDR1 SGHTA and CDR2 FQGNSA. The CDR3 DNA follows: TGTGCCAGCAGCTTAGACGCGGGACGCCGTGGAAACACCATATATTTT. Translation: CASSLDAGRRGNTIYF.